Following are 17 T cell receptor beta chains from one sample sequenced in a study of T cell responses to AZD1222 COVID-19 vaccine. Some clones are missing from TCRdb's copy, which holds only in-frame ones; the method was immunoSEQ multiplex PCR. The data hold some 150,000 clones, with 75% to 85% observed a single time. Here the sequenced sample was peripheral blood, taken 28 days after the second dose of the MenACWY control vaccine. Receptor source: an adult who received the MenACWY meningococcal vaccine as a control.

The rearrangement joins TRBV5-6 to TRBJ1-4; D remains ambiguous. Trimming took 1 base from V and 4 from J, leaving 11 bases between them. Per the germline V gene, CDR1 is SGHDT and CDR2 is YYEEEE. This CDR3 is 15 amino acids long. The CDR3 is CASSLLSSINEKLFF. The CDR3 bases are TGTGCCAGCAGCTTGTTGTCGTCCATTAATGAAAAACTGTTTTTT.

V usage is TRBV19 and J usage is TRBJ1-5; 10 bases align to TRBD1. CDR1 and CDR2 (germline): LNHDA, SQIVND (reference sequence). The CDR3 loop spans 15 amino acids. J was trimmed by 7 bases and V by 7 bases; bases with no gene match: 10. CDR3 sequence reads: CASIRQGAVGQPQHF. The DNA of the CDR3 is TGTGCCAGTATAAGACAGGGGGCGGTGGGGCAGCCCCAGCATTTT.

This clone appeared a single time. The chain recombines TRBV28 with TRBJ1-5, with D perhaps matching TRBD1 (5 bases). The V and J ends lost 1 base and 2 bases respectively, with 12 bases between them. The germline V gene has CDR1 MDHEN and CDR2 SYDVKM. CDR3 size: 16 residues. CDR3 coding DNA: TGTGCCAGCAGTTTATATCAGGGCTTGGGCAATCAGCCCCAGCATTTT. The encoded protein is CASSLYQGLGNQPQHF.

The chain has TRBV28 and TRBJ1-5; maybe TRBD1 (5 bases). The CDR3 extends over 13 amino acids. V gave up 7 bases and J gave up 5 bases, with 12 bases separating them. Germline V gene data show CDR1 as MDHEN and CDR2 as SYDVKM. Written as DNA, the CDR3 is TGTGCCAGCATCGACTGGGGGGATCAGCCCCAGCATTTT. Protein: CASIDWGDQPQHF.

This sequence joins TRBV19 and TRBJ2-1; D possibly corresponds to TRBD1 (6 bases). Looked up from germline, CDR1 is LNHDA and CDR2 is SQIVND (reference sequence). Trimming took 4 bases from V and 0 from J, leaving 10 bases between them. The CDR3 is 15 amino acids. This chain's CDR3 is CASSRDRSSYNEQFF. The CDR3 coding sequence is TGTGCCAGTAGTAGAGACAGGAGCTCCTACAATGAGCAGTTCTTC.

This CDR3 is CASSTPDTRETQYF. The CDR3 DNA reads as TGTGCCAGTAGTACCCCGGACACTCGGGAGACCCAGTACTTC. The chain joins TRBV19 to TRBJ2-5; D possibly corresponds to TRBD1 (5 bases). The CDR3 length is 14 residues. Germline V gene sequence: CDR1 LNHDA, CDR2 SQIVND (reference sequence). Trimming took off 4 bases at V and 5 bases at J, with 14 bases between the two ends.

In its sample, this clone was seen a few times. V gene TRBV7-9 combines with J gene TRBJ1-6, with a possible D match to TRBD1 (6 bases). This CDR3 is 14 amino acids long. CDR1 is SEHNR, CDR2 FQNEAQ, per germline (reference sequence). Trimming removed 6 bases from V and 7 bases from J, with 13 bases in between. The CDR3 coding sequence is TGTGCCAGCAGTCCGGACAGCGTAAATTCACCCCTCCACTTT. Residues: CASSPDSVNSPLHF. The complete variable domain, with remaining parts taken from reference TRBV7-9 and TRBJ1-6, reads DTGVSQNPRHKITKRGQNVTFRCDPISEHNRLYWYRQTLGQGPEFLTYFQNEAQLEKSRLLSDRFSAERPKGSFSTLEIQRTEQGDSAMYLCASSPDSVNSPLHFGNGTRLTVT.

The CDR3 spells CASGGQGGRPNTEAFF. The CDR3 DNA is TGTGCCAGCGGGGGACAGGGTGGGAGACCCAACACTGAAGCTTTCTTT. This rearrangement joins TRBV2 to TRBJ1-1; 9 positions agree with TRBD1. The CDR3 totals 16 residues. Unmatched junction bases numbered 12, after V lost 8 bases and J lost 2 bases. The germline CDR1 and CDR2 sequences are SNHLY and FYNNEI.

This clone was detected a few times. This chain connects TRBV19 to TRBJ2-1; 9 nucleotides match TRBD1. CDR3 length: 15 amino acids. Germline lookup yields CDR1 LNHDA and CDR2 SQIVND (reference sequence). V dropped 3 bases and J dropped 9; count of bases not matched to a gene: 9. The chain's CDR3 is CASSIHGTGSAEQFF. The CDR3 nucleotides read TGTGCCAGTAGTATTCACGGGACAGGGTCCGCTGAGCAGTTCTTC.

This clone was seen more than once but under ten times. The chain carries TRBV5-1 and TRBJ2-3, with D tentatively TRBD2 (5 bases). The length of the CDR3 is 13 residues. Germline V gene sequence: CDR1 SGHRS, CDR2 YFSETQ. Deletions cut 0 bases from V and 6 bases from J, with 8 bases between. This CDR3 reads CASSLESGDTQYF. The CDR3 bases are TGCGCCAGCAGCTTGGAAAGCGGCGATACGCAGTATTTT.

Only a few counts were recorded for this clone. This chain uses TRBV11-2 with TRBJ1-2, with 8 bases matching TRBD1. CDR1 and CDR2 from the germline V gene are SGHAT and FQNNGV. The J segment lost 7 bases and the V segment lost 5 bases, leaving 6 bases of the junction unmatched. This CDR3 region has 13 residues. CDR3 coding DNA: TGTGCCAGCAGCCTGGACAGGGCCGGTGGCTACACCTTC. Amino acids: CASSLDRAGGYTF.

This clone has only one observation. The gene calls are TRBV11-2 and TRBJ1-2; no clear D gene. Germline CDR1 SGHAT, CDR2 FQNNGV. V lost 2 bases and J 7 bases, leaving 8 bases between the germline ends. This CDR3 region has 12 residues. CDR3 sequence: CASSLSGSGYTF. The CDR3 coding sequence is TGTGCCAGCAGCTTATCGGGGAGTGGCTACACCTTC.

This clone is a singleton in its sample. The chain combines TRBV4-1 with TRBJ1-2, with 7 nucleotides matching TRBD1. This CDR3 contains 15 residues. V gave up 4 bases and J gave up 5 bases; unmatched junction bases: 10. Germline CDR1 reads MGHRA; CDR2 reads YSYEKL. For the CDR3, the DNA is TGCGCCAGCAGCCGCGGGACAGACCCAAATTATGGCTACACCTTC. Amino acid sequence: CASSRGTDPNYGYTF.

The chain joins TRBV2 to TRBJ2-1, with D unclear. The CDR3 contains 15 residues. CDR1 and CDR2 from the germline V gene are SNHLY and FYNNEI. V was shortened by 10 bases and J by 9 bases, with 25 bases between the two germline ends. CDR3 sequence: CATITLDPEWGEQFF. The CDR3 DNA sequence: TGTGCCACTATCACACTCGACCCCGAGTGGGGTGAGCAGTTCTTC.

This chain links TRBV19 with TRBJ1-1, with D perhaps TRBD1 (5 bases). Germline V gene lookup returns CDR1 LNHDA and CDR2 SQIVND (reference sequence). With 8 bases removed from V and 1 base from J, the gap between germline ends came to 17 bases. The CDR3 length is 15 residues. Written as DNA, the CDR3 is TGTGCCAGTGCGGCAGGGCAGGGCGGGAACACTGAAGCTTTCTTT. Its translation: CASAAGQGGNTEAFF. The whole variable domain, filled in from reference TRBV19 and TRBJ1-1, reads DGGITQSPKYLFRKEGQNVTLSCEQNLNHDAMYWYRQDPGQGLRLIYYSQIVNDFQKGDIAEGYSVSREKKESFPLTVTSAQKNPTAFYLCASAAGQGGNTEAFFGQGTRLTVV.

The gene calls are TRBV11-3 and TRBJ2-7; no firm D call. V was clipped by 5 bases and J by 6 bases, with 20 bases between them. The germline gives CDR1 SGHNT, CDR2 YENEEA. CDR3 length equals 15 residues. For the CDR3, the DNA is TGTGCCAGCAGCATGCTAGGACCCCTCCCCTCCGAGCAGTACTTC. This sequence encodes CASSMLGPLPSEQYF.

The J gene is TRBJ1-3, the V gene TRBV3-1 (or the pseudogene TRBV3-2); no reliable D call. Trimming shortened V by 0 bases and J by 3 bases, and 6 bases separated the two germline ends. Per the germline V gene, CDR1 is LGHDT and CDR2 is YNNKEL (reference sequence). CDR3 length equals 14 residues. Written as DNA, the CDR3 is TGTGCCAGCAGCCAAGACGGATTTGGAAACACCATATATTTT. As protein: CASSQDGFGNTIYF.